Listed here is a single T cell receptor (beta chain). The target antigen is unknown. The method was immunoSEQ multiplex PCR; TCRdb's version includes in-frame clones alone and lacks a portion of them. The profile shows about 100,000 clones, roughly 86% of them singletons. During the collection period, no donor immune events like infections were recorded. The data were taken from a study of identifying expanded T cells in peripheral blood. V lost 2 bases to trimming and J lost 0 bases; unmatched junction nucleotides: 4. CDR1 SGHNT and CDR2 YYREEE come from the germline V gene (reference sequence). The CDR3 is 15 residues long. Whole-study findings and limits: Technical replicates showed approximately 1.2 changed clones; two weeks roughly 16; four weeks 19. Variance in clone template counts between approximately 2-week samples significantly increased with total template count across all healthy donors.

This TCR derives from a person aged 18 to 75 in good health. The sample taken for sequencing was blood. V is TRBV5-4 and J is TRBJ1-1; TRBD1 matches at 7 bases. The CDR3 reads CASSLDRAMNTEAFF. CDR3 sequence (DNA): TGTGCCAGCAGCTTAGACAGGGCAATGAACACTGAAGCTTTCTTT.